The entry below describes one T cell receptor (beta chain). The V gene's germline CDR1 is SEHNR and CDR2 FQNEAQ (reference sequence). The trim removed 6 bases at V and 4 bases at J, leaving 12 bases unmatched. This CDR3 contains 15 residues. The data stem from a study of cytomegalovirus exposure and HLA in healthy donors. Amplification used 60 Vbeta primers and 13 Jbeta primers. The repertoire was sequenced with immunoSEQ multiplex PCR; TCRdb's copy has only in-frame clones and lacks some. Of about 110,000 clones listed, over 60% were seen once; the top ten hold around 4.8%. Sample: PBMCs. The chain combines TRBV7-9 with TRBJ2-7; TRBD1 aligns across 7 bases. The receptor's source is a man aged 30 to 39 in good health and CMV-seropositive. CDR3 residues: CASSSTGTVTYEQYF. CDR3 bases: TGTGCCAGCAGTTCTACCGGGACAGTCACTTACGAGCAGTACTTC. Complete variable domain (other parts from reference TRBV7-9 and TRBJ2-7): DTGVSQNPRHKITKRGQNVTFRCDPISEHNRLYWYRQTLGQGPEFLTYFQNEAQLEKSRLLSDRFSAERPKGSFSTLEIQRTEQGDSAMYLCASSSTGTVTYEQYFGPGTRLTVT.